These 16 T cell receptor beta chains share one sample of origin, sequenced in a study of Graves' ophthalmopathy and Graves' hyperthyroidism. The TCR beta CDR3 regions underwent amplification from RNA transcripts. RT-PCR was first run with HTBI primers, then multiplex PCR in a second round. Via MiXCR, TCRdb re-called the multiplex PCR reads, giving one row per CDR3 protein. The sample carries about 370,000 distinct CDR3 sequences, about 18% recorded once. What was sequenced was peripheral blood. The receptor set was obtained from an adult woman with stable Graves' hyperthyroidism.

This chain uses TRBV5-1 with TRBJ2-7; no reliable D call. The CDR3 is 14 amino acids. The germline V and J ends were trimmed by 0 bases and 3 bases, with 10 bases remaining between them. Germline V gives CDR1 SGHRS, CDR2 YFSETQ. CDR3 protein: CASSLASQDYEQYF. As DNA, the CDR3 is TGCGCCAGCAGCTTGGCCTCCCAGGACTACGAGCAGTACTTC.

This clonotype was observed a handful of times. This may be a read error: a much more frequent sequence differs by one nucleotide. The chain combines TRBV6-1 with TRBJ2-5; 7 bases align to TRBD2. The CDR3 sequence is 16 residues long. Germline assignment: CDR1 MNHNS and CDR2 SASEGT. The DNA for the CDR3 is TGTGCCAGCAGTCGCGCTTCCGGGACTATCAAAGAGGCCCAGTACTTC. Protein sequence: CASSRASGTIKEAQYF.

Concerning this clonotype itself: A much larger clone differs from this one at a single base, so this may be a read error. This chain joins TRBV12-3 or TRBV12-4 and TRBJ2-2; 10 bases are shared with TRBD1. Trimming at V came to 4 bases and at J to 8 bases, leaving 10 bases not matched to a gene. CDR3 length: 16 amino acids. The CDR3, as DNA: TGTGCCAGCAGTTACGCGACAGGGGGCCAGTCAGGGGAGCTGTTTTTT. It codes for CASSYATGGQSGELFF.

This clonotype was recorded at least ten times. V gene TRBV2 combines with J gene TRBJ2-7; D is unresolved. The CDR3 sequence is 13 residues long. V lost 8 bases and J 5 bases, leaving 16 bases between the germline ends. Looked up from germline, CDR1 is SNHLY and CDR2 is FYNNEI. The CDR3 sequence is CASRSSLIDEQYF. The CDR3 DNA follows: TGTGCCAGCCGATCTAGTCTAATCGACGAGCAGTACTTC.

In this sample, this clonotype turned up once. The genes are TRBV19 and TRBJ1-2, with 7 nucleotides matching TRBD1. Germline V gives CDR1 LNHDA, CDR2 SQIVND (reference sequence). Trimming cost V 2 bases and J 4 bases; bases outside gene matches: 7. The CDR3 is 15 amino acids. The CDR3 coding sequence is TGTGCCAGTAGTATATCGGGACAGCGGCCCTATGGCTACACCTTC. Translation gives CASSISGQRPYGYTF.

V is TRBV20-1 and J is TRBJ2-2, with 7 nucleotides matching TRBD1. Looked up from germline, CDR1 is DFQATT and CDR2 is SNEGSKA (reference sequence). The CDR3 consists of 17 residues. Trimming cost V 2 bases and J 3 bases; bases outside gene matches: 12. The CDR3 reads CSARPNRGNRDTGELFF. The CDR3 bases are TGCAGTGCTAGACCGAACAGGGGTAATCGGGACACCGGGGAGCTGTTTTTT.

The chain joins TRBV12-3 or TRBV12-4 to TRBJ2-7, with TRBD1 matching over 8 bases. V gave up 5 bases and J gave up 7 bases; unmatched junction bases: 10. The CDR3 spans 14 residues. The CDR3 DNA reads as TGTGCCAGCAGTCCCGGACAGGGACCTGGGGAGCAGTACTTC. It codes for CASSPGQGPGEQYF.

Many counts were recorded for this clonotype. CDR3: CSARVRGQDYGYTF. The CDR3 DNA reads as TGCAGTGCTAGAGTGAGGGGACAGGACTATGGCTACACCTTC. This sequence joins TRBV20-1 and TRBJ1-2, with 8 bases aligning to TRBD1. The CDR3 totals 14 residues. Germline loops: CDR1 DFQATT, CDR2 SNEGSKA (reference sequence). Unmatched junction bases numbered 4, after V lost 1 base and J lost 3 bases.

In its sample, this clonotype was seen a few times. The rearrangement links TRBV6-2 or TRBV6-3 to TRBJ2-4; a weak D match, TRBD1 (5 bases). Germline lookup yields CDR1 MNHEY and CDR2 SVGEGT. The CDR3 consists of 11 residues. V lost 8 bases, J lost 8 bases, and 10 bases lay in between. CDR3 DNA: TGTGCCAGCGGCCAGGGTGACATTCAGTACTTC. It codes for CASGQGDIQYF.

The chain carries TRBV2 and TRBJ2-2, with D perhaps TRBD1 (5 bases). The germline V gene encodes CDR1 SNHLY and CDR2 FYNNEI. V dropped 5 bases and J dropped 0 bases, with 16 bases sitting between them. This CDR3 region has 17 residues. This chain's CDR3 is CASSLRTTGANTGELFF. CDR3 bases: TGTGCCAGCAGTCTTCGCACTACAGGAGCGAACACCGGGGAGCTGTTTTTT.

At least ten counts were recorded for this clonotype. The chain joins TRBV6-2 or TRBV6-3 to TRBJ2-5, with 9 bases matching TRBD1. The CDR3 spans 17 residues. Looked up from germline, CDR1 is MNHEY and CDR2 is SVGEGT. Trimming at V came to 5 bases and at J to 2 bases, leaving 12 bases not matched to a gene. CDR3 sequence (DNA): TGTGCCAGCAGTAATCGGCGGGACAGGGACCCTCAAGAGACCCAGTACTTC. It is translated as CASSNRRDRDPQETQYF.

The table lists this clonotype with many counts. The CDR3 DNA follows: TGTGCCAGCAGTTTCGTCGGGCGCTCCTACGAGCAGTACTTC. As protein: CASSFVGRSYEQYF. The genes are TRBV28 and TRBJ2-7, with D unclear. CDR1 and CDR2 from the germline V gene are MDHEN and SYDVKM. V shed 3 bases and J shed 0 bases, with 9 bases lying between them. This CDR3 is 14 amino acids long.

The chain couples TRBV6-1 to TRBJ2-7; D could derive from TRBD1 or TRBD2 (5 bases each). Trimming shortened V by 7 bases and J by 5 bases, and 24 bases separated the two germline ends. The CDR3 covers 16 residues. From germline, CDR1 is MNHNS and CDR2 SASEGT. CDR3: CASTPVGAVEGDEQYF. The CDR3 bases are TGTGCCAGCACTCCGGTCGGGGCAGTGGAAGGGGACGAGCAGTACTTC.

This clonotype occurred a few times. For the CDR3, the DNA is TGTGCCACCAGCGCCCCCAGGCCACCCTACGAGCAGTACTTC. Protein product: CATSAPRPPYEQYF. The chain combines TRBV24-1 with TRBJ2-7; D uncertain. The CDR3 runs 14 residues. V lost 7 bases and J 2 bases, leaving 14 bases between the germline ends. Germline V gives CDR1 KGHDR, CDR2 SFDVKD.

This clonotype has at least ten counts. This chain joins TRBV7-9 and TRBJ1-1; D uncertain. V lost 4 bases and J 4 bases, leaving 13 bases between the germline ends. The CDR3 length is 14 residues. In germline, CDR1 is SEHNR, CDR2 FQNEAQ (reference sequence). CDR3 in DNA: TGTGCCAGCAGCTCTGGAAGCCTTCCCACTGAAGCTTTCTTT. This encodes CASSSGSLPTEAFF.

This chain connects TRBV6-1 to TRBJ2-2, with unresolved D. The CDR3 has 11 amino acids. Germline V gives CDR1 MNHNS, CDR2 SASEGT. The ends were cut back, 7 bases at V and 5 bases at J, with 5 bases in the middle. The CDR3 DNA sequence: TGTGCCAGCACCGTGACCGGGGAGCTGTTTTTT. Protein sequence: CASTVTGELFF.